The next 8 T cell receptor beta chains were all read from a single sample in a study of shared clonotypes between healthy human individuals. The assay was immunoSEQ multiplex PCR, and TCRdb's table has in-frame clones only and misses some. The repertoire includes some 2,500,000 clones, 80% to 95% of them detected once, and approximately 0.36% sits in the top ten. The sample consisted of naive CD4+ T cells from PBMCs. Subset noted: CD45RA+ positively selected. These TCRs come from a man between 18 and 29 years old in good health. Some clones in this sample may be carry-over from other donors' samples.

The rearrangement joins TRBV2 to TRBJ2-5; 7 nucleotides match TRBD2. Trimming removed 11 bases from V and 7 bases from J; junction bases left unmatched: 13. Germline V CDR1 and CDR2: SNHLY, FYNNEI. There are 13 residues in the CDR3. The CDR3, as DNA: TGTGCCTTTCAGACTAGCTCGGGGGGGACCCAGTACTTC. It specifies CAFQTSSGGTQYF.

The V gene is TRBV6-5, the J gene TRBJ1-1; D call uncertain. The length of the CDR3 is 14 residues. V was trimmed by 5 bases and J by 0 bases, leaving 10 bases between them. Germline V gives CDR1 MNHEY, CDR2 SVGAGI. The DNA of the CDR3 is TGTGCCAGCAGTATTAGAGGAGTGAACACTGAAGCTTTCTTT. Amino acid sequence: CASSIRGVNTEAFF.

The chain recombines TRBV6-1 with TRBJ2-7; D is ambiguous. CDR1 and CDR2 from the germline V gene are MNHNS and SASEGT. The V gene lost 0 bases and the J gene lost 0 bases, with 9 bases spanning the gap. CDR3 length: 15 residues. The CDR3 DNA is TGTGCCAGCAGTGAAGCGGTGACAACCTCCTACGAGCAGTACTTC. It encodes CASSEAVTTSYEQYF.

This chain joins TRBV2 and TRBJ2-5; tentatively, D is TRBD1 (6 bases). V shed 7 bases and J shed 3 bases, with 12 bases lying between them. The CDR3 length is 13 residues. Germline lookup yields CDR1 SNHLY and CDR2 FYNNEI. DNA of the CDR3: TGTGCCAGCAAGCAAACAGGGAAAGAGACCCAGTACTTC. It specifies CASKQTGKETQYF.

A note on this clone: Other DNA sequences in the same sample also yield this CDR3. This sequence joins TRBV28 and TRBJ2-2; D might be TRBD1 (6 bases). V lost 3 bases and J 1 base, leaving 9 bases between the germline ends. The CDR3 runs 15 residues. CDR1 and CDR2 from the germline V gene are MDHEN and SYDVKM. CDR3 region: CASSLLTGNTGELFF. The CDR3 region has the DNA TGTGCCAGCAGTTTGTTGACAGGGAACACCGGGGAGCTGTTTTTT.

This chain links TRBV2 with TRBJ1-2; no definite D call. This CDR3 spans 13 amino acids. The germline V and J ends were trimmed by 1 base and 3 bases, with 6 bases remaining between them. Looked up from germline, CDR1 is SNHLY and CDR2 is FYNNEI. The chain's CDR3 is CASSEVMDYGYTF. The CDR3 DNA reads TGTGCCAGCAGTGAAGTTATGGACTATGGCTACACCTTC.

A note on this clone: Distinct nucleotide sequences in the sample also encode this CDR3. The CDR3 is CASSANKLGQGNGGYTF. CDR3 nucleotide sequence: TGTGCCAGCTCAGCCAACAAACTAGGACAGGGGAACGGCGGTTACACCTTC. The V gene is TRBV18, the J gene TRBJ1-2, with 9 bases that match TRBD1. CDR3 length: 17 amino acids. The V gene end was trimmed by 5 bases and the J gene end by 11 bases; junction bases not matched to a gene: 21. Germline-derived CDR1 and CDR2 are KGHSH and LQKENI.

The chain joins TRBV6-1 to TRBJ1-2; maybe TRBD1 (5 bases). V was clipped by 1 base and J by 12 bases, with 15 bases between them. Germline-derived CDR1 and CDR2 are MNHNS and SASEGT. This CDR3 contains 13 residues. CDR3 in amino acids: CASSEGDGRWDTF. Here the CDR3 DNA reads TGTGCCAGCAGTGAAGGGGACGGGAGGTGGGACACCTTC.